These 13 T cell receptor beta chains came from one sample sequenced in a study of cytomegalovirus exposure and HLA in healthy donors. Profiling relied on immunoSEQ multiplex PCR, and the TCRdb table lists in-frame clones only, not all of them. The data contain approximately 49,000 clones, about 90% of them singletons. The sequenced material came from PBMCs. Source of these receptors: a man younger than 35 in good health and CMV-seronegative.

V gene TRBV5-4 combines with J gene TRBJ2-1; D is undetermined. Germline V gene lookup returns CDR1 SGHNT and CDR2 YYREEE (reference sequence). This CDR3 is built from 13 residues. V gave up 5 bases and J gave up 8 bases, with 14 bases separating them. The CDR3 coding sequence is TGTGCCAGCAGTAGAGGTAGCTTCGATGAGCAGTTCTTC. It translates to CASSRGSFDEQFF.

The rearrangement joins TRBV2 to TRBJ1-5; tentatively, D is TRBD1 (6 bases). The CDR3 is 13 amino acids. Germline CDR1 and CDR2: SNHLY and FYNNEI. Between the trimmed V and J ends, which lost 5 bases and 5 bases, there was a span of 10 bases. The chain's CDR3 is CASSRDTDQPQHF. CDR3 nucleotide sequence: TGTGCCAGCAGTCGGGACACCGATCAGCCCCAGCATTTT.

V is TRBV6-4 and J is TRBJ2-1; D is uncertain. Trimming removed 4 bases from V and 8 bases from J, with 12 bases in between. The CDR3 has 13 residues. The germline gives CDR1 MRHNA, CDR2 SNTAGT. CDR3 protein: CASSGGEAHEQFF. CDR3 nucleotide sequence: TGTGCCAGCAGTGGAGGTGAGGCGCATGAGCAGTTCTTC.

The V gene is TRBV7-8, the J gene TRBJ2-5; D is undetermined. CDR1 is SGHVS, CDR2 FQNEAQ, per germline. This CDR3 spans 13 amino acids. The V end was cut by 1 base, the J end by 5 bases, with 8 bases between. The CDR3 spells CASSLDELETQYF. For the CDR3, the DNA is TGTGCCAGCAGCTTAGATGAGTTGGAGACCCAGTACTTC.

The chain is built from TRBV7-8 and TRBJ2-1, with TRBD1 matching 10 bases. The CDR3 loop spans 14 amino acids. The germline V gene encodes CDR1 SGHVS and CDR2 FQNEAQ. V trimming: 5 bases; J trimming: 6 bases; junction bases outside the gene matches: 4. The CDR3 here is CASSLRTGGNEQFF. The CDR3 DNA reads as TGTGCCAGCAGCCTCAGGACAGGGGGCAATGAGCAGTTCTTC.

The chain has TRBV18 and TRBJ2-1, with 7 positions matching TRBD2. The CDR3 runs 14 residues. CDR1 is KGHSH, CDR2 LQKENI, per germline. After removal of 3 bases from V and 8 bases from J, the junction contained 7 bases not matched to a gene. The chain's CDR3 is CASSPGGPSYEQFF. CDR3 DNA: TGTGCCAGCTCACCGGGAGGGCCCTCTTATGAGCAGTTCTTC.

The chain uses TRBV6-6 and TRBJ2-2, with 7 bases that match TRBD1. V shed 6 bases and J 6 bases; nucleotides not matched to a gene: 10. Germline V gives CDR1 MNHNY, CDR2 SVGAGI (reference sequence). The length of the CDR3 is 15 residues. Here the CDR3 reads CASSADRVGPGELFF. The CDR3 bases are TGTGCCAGCAGCGCAGACAGGGTGGGACCCGGGGAGCTGTTTTTT.

The J gene is TRBJ2-7, the V gene TRBV29-1, with a tentative D call TRBD1 (6 bases). The germline V gene has CDR1 SQVTM and CDR2 ANQGSEA. The V and J ends lost 3 bases and 0 bases respectively, with 9 bases between them. The CDR3 runs to 13 residues. Here the CDR3 reads CSVEDSISYEQYF. The CDR3 DNA sequence: TGCAGCGTTGAGGACAGCATCTCCTACGAGCAGTACTTC.

The chain is built from TRBV20-1 and TRBJ2-1; D is unresolved. Germline V gene data show CDR1 as DFQATT and CDR2 as SNEGSKA (reference sequence). This CDR3 comprises 11 residues. Trimming took 6 bases from V and 2 from J, leaving 5 bases between them. The CDR3 DNA sequence: TGCAGTGCCTTTACCTACAATGAGCAGTTCTTC. The encoded protein is CSAFTYNEQFF.

The chain couples TRBV6-1 to TRBJ1-5; the D is unclear. The CDR3 is made up of 14 amino acids. The V gene lost 5 bases and the J gene lost 5 bases, with 13 bases spanning the gap. CDR1 MNHNS and CDR2 SASEGT come from the germline V gene. The CDR3 coding sequence is TGTGCCAGCAGTCTGCGACGGGTTGATCAGCCCCAGCATTTT. Protein sequence: CASSLRRVDQPQHF.

The V gene is TRBV27, the J gene TRBJ2-7; D possibly corresponds to TRBD1 (6 bases). V dropped 6 bases and J dropped 7 bases, with 13 bases sitting between them. CDR3 length equals 12 residues. Per the germline V gene, CDR1 is MNHEY and CDR2 is SMNVEV (reference sequence). The CDR3 region has the DNA TGTGCCAGCAGGACAGGTTTATGGGAGCAGTACTTC. Translation gives CASRTGLWEQYF.

The V gene is TRBV30, the J gene TRBJ2-7, with a weak D call TRBD1 (6 bases). V was shortened by 2 bases and J by 2 bases, with 13 bases between the two germline ends. This CDR3 contains 14 residues. Germline CDR1 GTSNPN, CDR2 SVGIG (reference sequence). CDR3 loop: CAWSRDTIPYEQYF. The DNA of the CDR3 is TGTGCCTGGAGTAGGGACACCATTCCCTACGAGCAGTACTTC.

The genes are TRBV29-1 and TRBJ2-1; TRBD2 is a possible D gene (6 bases). V was pared by 4 bases and J by 0 bases, with 16 bases between. In germline, CDR1 is SQVTM, CDR2 ANQGSEA. The CDR3 sequence is 16 residues long. This CDR3 reads CSVVGLGRISYNEQFF. CDR3 sequence (DNA): TGCAGCGTTGTCGGGTTGGGGAGGATCTCCTACAATGAGCAGTTCTTC.